The 22 T cell receptor beta chains below come from one sample, sequenced in a study of shared clonotypes between healthy human individuals. Naivety among CD8 cells was defined by CD45RO negativity and positive CCR7 selection, thereby excluding terminally differentiated effector memory CD45RA+ cells. Repertoires were generated with immunoSEQ multiplex PCR, while TCRdb's copy carries only in-frame clones and drops some. The sample carries around 2,000,000 clones, approximately 94% recorded once. The sequencing input was naive CD8+ T cells from PBMCs. Source of these receptors: a man aged 18 to 35 in good health. Some clones in this sample may be carry-over from other donors' samples.

V and J are TRBV21-1 and TRBJ2-7; the table's D call, TRBD1, was not checked against the DNA. TRBV21-1 is listed as a pseudogene. The CDR3 is 15 amino acids. This CDR3 reads CASSPTGLSSYEQYF. In DNA, the CDR3 is TGTGCCAGCAGCCCGACAGGGCTCAGCTCCTACGAGCAGTACTTC.

The rearrangement links TRBV12-1 to TRBJ1-5. TRBV12-1 is termed a pseudogene. The CDR3 loop spans 16 amino acids. The CDR3, as DNA: TGTGCCAGCAGCTTTGTAGGGGGGCGAAGCAATCAGCCCCAGCATTTT. Amino acid sequence: CASSFVGGRSNQPQHF.

V is TRBV29-1 and J is TRBJ2-1; D is uncertain. Germline CDR1 reads SQVTM; CDR2 reads ANQGSEA. The V and J ends lost 1 base and 10 bases respectively, with 20 bases between them. This CDR3 has 15 amino acids. The CDR3 nucleotides read TGCAGCGTTGAAGGTGGGGTGATCCCCCAGCAGGAGCAGTTCTTC. This translates into CSVEGGVIPQQEQFF.

J is TRBJ2-5 and V is TRBV9; possible D gene TRBD2, 5 bases. This CDR3 is 15 amino acids long. Germline V gene lookup returns CDR1 SGDLS and CDR2 YYNGEE. The V end lost 0 bases, the J end lost 4 bases, and 13 bases lay between the germline ends. The CDR3 is CASSVGGSSGETQYF. DNA of the CDR3: TGTGCCAGCAGCGTAGGTGGGAGTTCGGGAGAGACCCAGTACTTC.

DNA for the CDR3: TGCGCCAGCAGCCAAGAATCCGACCCCTTGGAGACCCAGTACTTC. Encoded protein: CASSQESDPLETQYF. The chain employs TRBV4-3 and TRBJ2-5; D uncertain. V was clipped by 0 bases and J by 5 bases, with 13 bases between them. Germline V gene sequence: CDR1 LGHNA, CDR2 YSLEER. This CDR3 region has 15 residues.

The rearrangement links TRBV28 to TRBJ2-7; possibly TRBD2 for D (5 bases). V was pared by 4 bases and J by 5 bases, with 21 bases between. Germline V lookup: CDR1 MDHEN, CDR2 SYDVKM. This CDR3 spans 16 amino acids. This CDR3 is CASSSLVEVFGDEQYF. The DNA for the CDR3 is TGTGCCAGCAGTTCCCTAGTGGAGGTGTTCGGGGACGAGCAGTACTTC.

The genes are TRBV4-1 and TRBJ2-2; TRBD2 matches 11 bases. CDR1 and CDR2 (germline): MGHRA, YSYEKL. V lost 1 base, J lost 5 bases, and 9 bases stayed unmatched. The CDR3 length is 18 residues. The CDR3 DNA follows: TGCGCCAGCAGCCAAGCCGGGACTAGCGGAAAGGGGACCGGGGAGCTGTTTTTT. Translation: CASSQAGTSGKGTGELFF.

This chain uses TRBV19 with TRBJ1-1; D may be TRBD1 (5 bases). The germline gives CDR1 LNHDA, CDR2 SQIVND (reference sequence). V shed 5 bases and J shed 0 bases, with 10 bases lying between them. CDR3 length equals 14 residues. CDR3 residues: CASSEDTMNTEAFF. The CDR3 region has the DNA TGTGCCAGTAGTGAGGACACGATGAACACTGAAGCTTTCTTT.

The chain recombines TRBV27 with TRBJ2-1, with 12 bases aligning to TRBD2. V gave up 5 bases and J gave up 2 bases; unmatched junction bases: 7. There are 17 residues in the CDR3. Germline loops: CDR1 MNHEY, CDR2 SMNVEV (reference sequence). CDR3 DNA: TGTGCCAGCAGTAAACGGACTAGCGGGAACCCCTACAATGAGCAGTTCTTC. Translation: CASSKRTSGNPYNEQFF.

This rearrangement joins TRBV10-2 to TRBJ2-1; a weak D match, TRBD1 (6 bases). Germline V lookup: CDR1 WSHSY, CDR2 SAAADI. The CDR3 is 17 residues long. V dropped 2 bases and J dropped 2 bases, with 16 bases sitting between them. CDR3 coding DNA: TGCGCCAGCAGTGAGCCCGCCGCAGGGGCCACCTACAATGAGCAGTTCTTC. Protein product: CASSEPAAGATYNEQFF.

The V gene is TRBV9, the J gene TRBJ2-2, with D unresolved. Germline CDR1 and CDR2: SGDLS and YYNGEE. Trimming took 3 bases from V and 4 from J, leaving 7 bases between them. The length of the CDR3 is 13 residues. The CDR3 coding sequence is TGTGCCAGCAGCGCCCAGAGCACCGGGGAGCTGTTTTTT. This encodes CASSAQSTGELFF.

The chain joins TRBV19 to TRBJ2-1, with a weak D call TRBD1 (6 bases). This CDR3 contains 16 residues. Germline V gene sequence: CDR1 LNHDA, CDR2 SQIVND (reference sequence). The germline V and J ends were trimmed by 3 bases and 0 bases, with 12 bases remaining between them. The DNA for the CDR3 is TGTGCCAGTAGTATTTTGGGGGCCAGCTCCTACAATGAGCAGTTCTTC. This translates into CASSILGASSYNEQFF.

As concerns this clone: Other DNA sequences in this specimen translate into the identical CDR3. This chain joins TRBV19 and TRBJ2-2, with a possible D match to TRBD2 (6 bases). The germline CDR1 and CDR2 sequences are LNHDA and SQIVND (reference sequence). V was trimmed by 9 bases and J by 0 bases, leaving 8 bases between them. There are 13 residues in the CDR3. As DNA, the CDR3 is TGTGCCAGCCGACTAGCGAACACCGGGGAGCTGTTTTTT. Translation: CASRLANTGELFF.

This clone was seen once. This chain links TRBV27 with TRBJ2-7, with D uncertain. CDR1 is MNHEY, CDR2 SMNVEV, per germline (reference sequence). There are 15 residues in the CDR3. Trimming pared 7 bases from V and 1 base from J, leaving 17 bases between. CDR3 bases: TGTGCCAGCACCGCCACCTTAGGGTATTCCTACGAGCAGTACTTC. Translation gives CASTATLGYSYEQYF.

In this sample, this clone turned up a few times. This chain joins TRBV28 and TRBJ1-5; TRBD1 might be the D (5 bases). The CDR3 totals 14 residues. V was cut by 6 bases and J by 3 bases, with 12 bases left in between. Germline assignment: CDR1 MDHEN and CDR2 SYDVKM. The DNA for the CDR3 is TGTGCCAGCAGACCCGACAGTAACAATCAGCCCCAGCATTTT. Translation: CASRPDSNNQPQHF.

This chain links TRBV7-9 with TRBJ2-3; 10 bases fit TRBD1. Trimming at V came to 8 bases and at J to 5 bases, leaving 10 bases not matched to a gene. Germline values: CDR1 SEHNR, CDR2 FQNEAQ (reference sequence). The CDR3 consists of 15 residues. CDR3 region: CASAAGTGALDTQYF. The CDR3 DNA reads as TGTGCCAGCGCAGCCGGGACAGGGGCTTTAGATACGCAGTATTTT.

Regarding this clone: The sample holds other DNA sequences that translate to the same CDR3. The chain combines TRBV27 with TRBJ2-7, with a tentative D call TRBD2 (7 bases). V shed 3 bases and J shed 6 bases, with 12 bases lying between them. Germline lookup yields CDR1 MNHEY and CDR2 SMNVEV (reference sequence). The length of the CDR3 is 13 residues. The DNA of the CDR3 is TGTGCCAGCAGTTTGGGGGGGGGCCGCGAGCAGTACTTC. It encodes CASSLGGGREQYF.

The V gene is TRBV6-1, the J gene TRBJ2-1, with D possibly TRBD2 on 6 matching bases. This CDR3 has 12 residues. Looked up from germline, CDR1 is MNHNS and CDR2 is SASEGT. Deletions cut 3 bases from V and 10 bases from J, with 10 bases between. CDR3 sequence reads: CASSEDYLEQFF. In nucleotides, the CDR3 is TGTGCCAGCAGTGAGGACTACCTCGAGCAGTTCTTC.

V gene TRBV7-9 combines with J gene TRBJ2-7; 10 bases match TRBD1. Germline V CDR1 and CDR2: SEHNR, FQNEAQ (reference sequence). This CDR3 is built from 17 residues. The V gene end was trimmed by 6 bases and the J gene end by 3 bases; junction bases not matched to a gene: 14. The CDR3 here is CASSSPGTGAGIYEQYF. The CDR3 region has the DNA TGTGCCAGCAGTAGTCCCGGGACAGGGGCCGGAATCTACGAGCAGTACTTC.

This chain connects TRBV29-1 to TRBJ2-5; TRBD2 matches 10 bases. This CDR3 region has 15 residues. V shed 4 bases, J shed 0 bases, and the junction held 5 bases outside the gene matches. Germline V CDR1 and CDR2: SQVTM, ANQGSEA. The CDR3 spells CSVAPTSGYQETQYF. The CDR3 DNA reads TGCAGCGTTGCACCGACTAGCGGGTACCAAGAGACCCAGTACTTC. The variable domain in full, completed from reference TRBV29-1 and TRBJ2-5, reads SAVISQKPSRDICQRGTSLTIQCQVDSQVTMMFWYRQQPGQSLTLIATANQGSEATYESGFVIDKFPISRPNLTFSTLTVSNMSPEDSSIYLCSVAPTSGYQETQYFGPGTRLLVL.

As to this clone: The same CDR3 also results from other DNA sequences found in this sample. The chain links TRBV28 to TRBJ1-1; 7 bases agree with TRBD1. Trimming removed 4 bases from V and 4 bases from J; junction bases left unmatched: 6. This CDR3 contains 14 residues. CDR1 is MDHEN, CDR2 SYDVKM, per germline. The CDR3 spells CASSSTGLGTEAFF. The CDR3 DNA is TGTGCCAGCAGTTCGACAGGGCTCGGCACTGAAGCTTTCTTT. Filled out from reference TRBV28 and TRBJ1-1, the complete variable domain reads DVKVTQSSRYLVKRTGEKVFLECVQDMDHENMFWYRQDPGLGLRLIYFSYDVKMKEKGDIPEGYSVSREKKERFSLILESASTNQTSMYLCASSSTGLGTEAFFGQGTRLTVV.

The V gene is TRBV28, the J gene TRBJ2-5; D possibly matches TRBD1 or TRBD2 (5 bases each). CDR3 length: 15 amino acids. The V gene lost 5 bases and the J gene lost 1 base, with 14 bases spanning the gap. From germline, CDR1 is MDHEN and CDR2 SYDVKM. CDR3 region: CASSPRDGLQETQYF. The CDR3, as DNA: TGTGCCAGCAGTCCGAGGGACGGCCTCCAAGAGACCCAGTACTTC. The full variable domain, completed using reference TRBV28 and TRBJ2-5, is DVKVTQSSRYLVKRTGEKVFLECVQDMDHENMFWYRQDPGLGLRLIYFSYDVKMKEKGDIPEGYSVSREKKERFSLILESASTNQTSMYLCASSPRDGLQETQYFGPGTRLLVL.